These 32 T cell receptor beta chains were sequenced from one sample in a study of blood T cell repertoires in COVID-19. TCRdb's table, derived via immunoSEQ multiplex PCR, lists solely in-frame clones and lacks some. This table holds hundreds of thousands of clones, 70% to 90% found once. The sequenced sample consisted of PBMCs or T cells enriched from blood (not recorded which). The receptor set was obtained from a woman between 55 and 75 years old in a cohort exposed to, infected with or recovered from COVID-19 (not recorded which).

V and J are TRBV7-2 and TRBJ1-4; D not certain. The CDR3 extends over 14 amino acids. Trimming removed 2 bases at V and 2 bases at J, with 6 bases between. Germline CDR1 SGHTA, CDR2 FQGNSA. CDR3 bases: TGTGCCAGCAGCTTATACGGGACTAATGAAAAACTGTTTTTT. It encodes CASSLYGTNEKLFF.

The chain joins TRBV5-4 to TRBJ1-4, with D maybe TRBD1 (5 bases). The CDR3 is 15 amino acids. CDR1 is SGHNT and CDR2 is YYREEE in the germline V gene (reference sequence). V was shortened by 0 bases and J by 8 bases, with 14 bases between the two germline ends. The CDR3 DNA is TGTGCCAGCAGCTTGGCGCGGGGCCGGAGCGAAAAACTGTTTTTT. Its protein is CASSLARGRSEKLFF. The whole variable domain, remainder taken from reference TRBV5-4 and TRBJ1-4, is ETGVTQSPTHLIKTRGQQVTLRCSSQSGHNTVSWYQQALGQGPQFIFQYYREEENGRGNFPPRFSGLQFPNYSSELNVNALELDDSALYLCASSLARGRSEKLFFGSGTQLSVL.

CDR3 DNA sequence: TGTGCCAGCAGCTTGGGGGACAGGGCCATGAACATTCAGTACTTC. Its protein product is CASSLGDRAMNIQYF. The V call is TRBV5-4, the J call TRBJ2-4; TRBD1 matches at 9 bases. The germline gives CDR1 SGHNT, CDR2 YYREEE (reference sequence). The CDR3 is 15 amino acids. Trimming removed 0 bases from V and 7 bases from J; junction bases left unmatched: 5.

This chain uses TRBV7-9 with TRBJ2-7; D gene ambiguous. Germline CDR1 is SEHNR and CDR2 is FQNEAQ (reference sequence). V gave up 1 base and J gave up 1 base, with 11 bases separating them. There are 15 residues in the CDR3. CDR3 amino acids: CASSLGATPSYEQYF. The CDR3 bases are TGTGCCAGCAGCTTAGGGGCTACCCCGTCCTACGAGCAGTACTTC. The full variable domain, completed using reference TRBV7-9 and TRBJ2-7, is DTGVSQNPRHKITKRGQNVTFRCDPISEHNRLYWYRQTLGQGPEFLTYFQNEAQLEKSRLLSDRFSAERPKGSFSTLEIQRTEQGDSAMYLCASSLGATPSYEQYFGPGTRLTVT.

CDR3 nucleotides: TGTGCCAGCAGTTACTCTGGGGACCGAAGGGGGTTGGGCTACACCTTC. Amino acids: CASSYSGDRRGLGYTF. The gene calls are TRBV6-5 and TRBJ1-2; a weak D match, TRBD1 (6 bases). The CDR3 covers 16 residues. CDR1 and CDR2 from the germline V gene are MNHEY and SVGAGI. V lost 0 bases, J lost 8 bases, and 19 bases lay in between.

The chain is built from TRBV7-9 and TRBJ1-1; D is unclear. V was shortened by 3 bases and J by 1 base, with 9 bases between the two germline ends. Germline CDR1 SEHNR, CDR2 FQNEAQ (reference sequence). The CDR3 length is 14 residues. DNA of the CDR3: TGTGCCAGCAGCTTTAAGGCGGCGAACACTGAAGCTTTCTTT. Translating it yields CASSFKAANTEAFF.

The chain carries TRBV7-9 and TRBJ2-4, with unresolved D. CDR3 length: 14 amino acids. V was cut by 6 bases and J by 4 bases, with 13 bases left in between. Germline CDR1 and CDR2: SEHNR and FQNEAQ (reference sequence). The CDR3 region is CASSPTTEKNIQYF. As DNA, the CDR3 is TGTGCCAGCAGTCCGACAACAGAGAAAAACATTCAGTACTTC.

The V and J genes are TRBV5-4 and TRBJ1-1, with TRBD1 matching 11 bases. The CDR3 sequence is 14 residues long. Germline V CDR1 and CDR2: SGHNT, YYREEE (reference sequence). Trimming cost V 5 bases and J 5 bases; bases outside gene matches: 5. CDR3 sequence (DNA): TGTGCCAGCAGAGTGGACAGGGGGCGGACTGAAGCTTTCTTT. Its protein is CASRVDRGRTEAFF.

The rearrangement uses TRBV28 and TRBJ1-4, with D unclear. This CDR3 is 14 amino acids long. Germline CDR1 reads MDHEN; CDR2 reads SYDVKM. Trimming left V 1 base short and J 0 bases short, with 3 bases between. The CDR3 bases are TGTGCCAGCAGTTTATCGGCAACTAATGAAAAACTGTTTTTT. Residues: CASSLSATNEKLFF. Based on the CDR3 plus reference TRBV28 and TRBJ1-4, the full variable domain is DVKVTQSSRYLVKRTGEKVFLECVQDMDHENMFWYRQDPGLGLRLIYFSYDVKMKEKGDIPEGYSVSREKKERFSLILESASTNQTSMYLCASSLSATNEKLFFGSGTQLSVL.

The rearrangement joins TRBV11-2 to TRBJ2-7, with 7 bases aligning to TRBD2. The CDR3 runs 12 residues. Germline CDR1 SGHAT, CDR2 FQNNGV. V was pared by 5 bases and J by 4 bases, with 2 bases of the junction left unmatched. In DNA form, the CDR3 reads TGTGCCAGCAGCCCCGGGGGGTACGAGCAGTACTTC. Its protein product is CASSPGGYEQYF.

This rearrangement joins TRBV25-1 to TRBJ2-7; D not certain. V was trimmed by 5 bases and J by 3 bases, leaving 8 bases between them. The CDR3 extends over 12 amino acids. CDR1 and CDR2 (germline): MGHDK, SYGVNS. In DNA, the CDR3 is TGTGCCAGCAGTCCAAGAGGCTACGAGCAGTACTTC. This sequence encodes CASSPRGYEQYF.

As to this clone: Germline is not matched at one junction end, which may reflect a read error. This sequence joins TRBV5-1 and TRBJ2-2; D not certain. In germline, CDR1 is SGHRS, CDR2 YFSETQ. The CDR3 spans 13 residues. The CDR3 DNA reads as TGCGCCAGCAGCTTCCTTAACATCGGGGAGCTGTTTTTT. Amino acid sequence: CASSFLNIGELFF.

The rearrangement uses TRBV15 and TRBJ2-3; 7 bases map to TRBD1. Germline loops: CDR1 LNHNV, CDR2 YYDKDF (reference sequence). V shed 1 base and J 1 base; nucleotides not matched to a gene: 8. The CDR3 contains 17 residues. The CDR3 region is CATSRVPFTGGTDTQYF. The CDR3 bases are TGTGCCACCAGCAGAGTTCCCTTTACAGGGGGCACAGATACGCAGTATTTT.

This clone was counted a few times. The chain has TRBV6-2 or TRBV6-3 and TRBJ2-7; a possible D gene is TRBD2 (6 bases). CDR1 is MNHEY, CDR2 SVGEGT, per germline. V lost 2 bases to trimming and J lost 0 bases, with 8 bases between them. The CDR3 sequence is 14 residues long. CDR3 DNA sequence: TGTGCCAGCAGTTACACGGGAGTCTCCTACGAGCAGTACTTC. It yields the protein CASSYTGVSYEQYF.

V gene TRBV5-1 combines with J gene TRBJ2-5; a weak D match, TRBD2 (6 bases). The CDR3 covers 15 residues. Germline CDR1 reads SGHRS; CDR2 reads YFSETQ. With 0 bases removed from V and 5 bases from J, the gap between germline ends came to 14 bases. In DNA form, the CDR3 reads TGCGCCAGCAGCTTGGCCGGAGGGGTAGGGGAGACCCAGTACTTC. This gives the protein CASSLAGGVGETQYF.

The chain employs TRBV28 and TRBJ1-2; 9 bases fit TRBD1. V shed 6 bases, J shed 4 bases, and the junction held 15 bases outside the gene matches. CDR3 size: 17 residues. Germline values: CDR1 MDHEN, CDR2 SYDVKM. The CDR3 loop reads CASRGQGGGEGFYGYTF. CDR3 nucleotides: TGTGCCAGCAGGGGACAGGGAGGGGGAGAGGGGTTCTATGGCTACACCTTC.

The rearrangement uses TRBV10-3 and TRBJ2-3; 7 bases are a match to TRBD2. Germline trimming cut 6 bases from V and 5 bases from J; bases unmatched to any gene: 8. Germline CDR1 is ENHRY and CDR2 is SYGVKD. The CDR3 has 14 amino acids. CDR3 in DNA: TGTGCCATCAGAGAGGGAGGGCCGAGAGATACGCAGTATTTT. This codes for CAIREGGPRDTQYF.

The chain combines TRBV28 with TRBJ1-5; D is ambiguous. The CDR3 totals 15 residues. Germline CDR1 MDHEN, CDR2 SYDVKM. The V end was cut by 2 bases, the J end by 2 bases, with 10 bases between. CDR3: CASSLHSSGNQPQHF. The CDR3 bases are TGTGCCAGCAGTTTACACAGCTCGGGCAATCAGCCCCAGCATTTT.

The CDR3 sequence: CATRRGVNTEAFF. In DNA, the CDR3 is TGTGCCACCCGGCGGGGGGTGAACACTGAAGCTTTCTTT. This sequence joins TRBV7-6 and TRBJ1-1; D is possibly TRBD1 (5 bases). This CDR3 spans 13 amino acids. Germline V lookup: CDR1 SGHVS, CDR2 FNYEAQ. V was shortened by 10 bases and J by 0 bases, with 12 bases between the two germline ends.

CDR3 in DNA: TGTGCCAGCAGCCCAAAGTCGGACAGGAACGTGAAGCGGAGCTACGAGCAGTACTTC. Its protein is CASSPKSDRNVKRSYEQYF. The chain links TRBV28 to TRBJ2-7; 7 nucleotides line up with TRBD1. CDR3 length equals 19 residues. The J segment lost 3 bases and the V segment lost 6 bases, leaving 23 bases of the junction unmatched. Germline lookup yields CDR1 MDHEN and CDR2 SYDVKM. Full variable domain (missing parts from reference TRBV28 and TRBJ2-7): DVKVTQSSRYLVKRTGEKVFLECVQDMDHENMFWYRQDPGLGLRLIYFSYDVKMKEKGDIPEGYSVSREKKERFSLILESASTNQTSMYLCASSPKSDRNVKRSYEQYFGPGTRLTVT.

The rearrangement joins TRBV19 to TRBJ2-1; maybe TRBD2 (5 bases). CDR1 LNHDA and CDR2 SQIVND come from the germline V gene (reference sequence). CDR3 length: 14 amino acids. V lost 5 bases and J 2 bases, leaving 10 bases between the germline ends. As DNA, the CDR3 is TGTGCCAGTAGTGCCGACTATACCTACAATGAGCAGTTCTTC. Its protein is CASSADYTYNEQFF.

This chain links TRBV11-2 with TRBJ2-7; 7 bases align to TRBD2. This CDR3 region has 13 residues. V lost 5 bases to trimming and J lost 3 bases; unmatched junction nucleotides: 4. Per the germline V gene, CDR1 is SGHAT and CDR2 is FQNNGV. The CDR3 is CASSPGTNYEQYF. The CDR3 DNA is TGTGCCAGCAGCCCCGGGACTAACTACGAGCAGTACTTC.

V is TRBV24-1 and J is TRBJ2-6; D not resolved. The CDR3 is 16 residues long. Looked up from germline, CDR1 is KGHDR and CDR2 is SFDVKD. The germline V and J ends were trimmed by 1 base and 4 bases, with 10 bases remaining between them. The CDR3 loop reads CATSDFTASGANVLTF. In DNA, the CDR3 is TGTGCCACCAGTGATTTTACAGCCTCCGGGGCCAACGTCCTGACTTTC.

This chain connects TRBV18 to TRBJ2-5, with TRBD1 matching 8 bases. The CDR3 has 13 residues. The ends lost 5 bases at V and 5 bases at J; junction bases unmatched: 4. Germline V gene sequence: CDR1 KGHSH, CDR2 LQKENI. CDR3 nucleotide sequence: TGTGCCAGCTCAACCGGACAGGGTGAGACCCAGTACTTC. Its protein is CASSTGQGETQYF. The whole variable domain, remainder taken from reference TRBV18 and TRBJ2-5, is NAGVMQNPRHLVRRRGQEARLRCSPMKGHSHVYWYRQLPEEGLKFMVYLQKENIIDESGMPKERFSAEFPKEGPSILRIQQVVRGDSAAYFCASSTGQGETQYFGPGTRLLVL.

The rearrangement joins TRBV7-2 to TRBJ2-2; maybe TRBD2 (6 bases). The CDR3 sequence is 15 residues long. From germline, CDR1 is SGHTA and CDR2 FQGNSA. Trimming took 4 bases from V and 0 from J, leaving 9 bases between them. In nucleotides, the CDR3 is TGTGCCAGCAGCTCCTGGGGGGCGAACACCGGGGAGCTGTTTTTT. Translating it yields CASSSWGANTGELFF.

The CDR3 region is CASSPPGVNGYTF. CDR3 sequence (DNA): TGTGCCAGCAGCCCGCCCGGGGTAAATGGCTACACCTTC. This chain joins TRBV3-1 (or the pseudogene TRBV3-2) and TRBJ1-2; D remains unclear. The CDR3 totals 13 residues. Per germline, CDR1 LGHDT and CDR2 YNNKEL (reference sequence). Trimming removed 4 bases at V and 6 bases at J, with 12 bases between.

The chain joins TRBV6-5 to TRBJ1-6, with 11 positions matching TRBD1. Losses at the gene ends were 6 bases for V and 9 bases for J; bases not matched to a gene: 1. Germline V gene sequence: CDR1 MNHEY, CDR2 SVGAGI. The CDR3 contains 13 residues. The CDR3 protein is CASRDRGPSPLHF. The CDR3 DNA follows: TGTGCCAGCAGGGACAGGGGGCCTTCACCCCTCCACTTT.

The chain couples TRBV6-5 to TRBJ1-6, with D maybe TRBD1 (5 bases). Germline V gene sequence: CDR1 MNHEY, CDR2 SVGAGI. This CDR3 has 14 amino acids. V was shortened by 6 bases and J by 6 bases, with 12 bases between the two germline ends. In nucleotides, the CDR3 is TGTGCCAGCAGCCTAGGGGTTATTAATTCACCCCTCCACTTT. This translates into CASSLGVINSPLHF.

J is TRBJ2-7 and V is TRBV4-2, with D possibly being TRBD2 (5 bases). Trimming cost V 3 bases and J 6 bases, with 12 bases left between them. The CDR3 is 13 amino acids. Germline V gives CDR1 LGHNA, CDR2 YNFKEQ. CDR3 DNA sequence: TGTGCCAGCAGCCAGGTCAGCGGAAGCGAGCAGTACTTC. This translates into CASSQVSGSEQYF.

This clone was seen ten or more times. The chain has TRBV7-6 and TRBJ2-5, with 11 bases that match TRBD2. The J segment lost 5 bases and the V segment lost 5 bases, leaving 22 bases of the junction unmatched. CDR1 and CDR2 from the germline V gene are SGHVS and FNYEAQ. This CDR3 has 20 residues. The CDR3 protein is CASSPNRQITSGRVWETQYF. In DNA form, the CDR3 reads TGTGCCAGCAGCCCGAACCGTCAGATTACTAGCGGGAGAGTTTGGGAGACCCAGTACTTC.

This clone has a handful of counts. The rearrangement joins TRBV5-1 to TRBJ1-1; maybe TRBD1 (6 bases). Trimming stripped 0 bases from V and 4 bases from J, with 10 bases between. Germline loops: CDR1 SGHRS, CDR2 YFSETQ. The CDR3 loop spans 14 amino acids. Written as DNA, the CDR3 is TGCGCCAGCAGCTTGGGACAGGAGAGCACTGAAGCTTTCTTT. Amino acids: CASSLGQESTEAFF. Drawing the rest from reference TRBV5-1 and TRBJ1-1, the complete variable domain is KAGVTQTPRYLIKTRGQQVTLSCSPISGHRSVSWYQQTPGQGLQFLFEYFSETQRNKGNFPGRFSGRQFSNSRSEMNVSTLELGDSALYLCASSLGQESTEAFFGQGTRLTVV.

The rearrangement uses TRBV10-1 and TRBJ2-7; 9 positions match TRBD2. Germline V gene sequence: CDR1 WNHNN, CDR2 SYGVQD (reference sequence). The CDR3 contains 14 residues. Trimming cost V 3 bases and J 7 bases; bases outside gene matches: 7. This CDR3 is CASSDPAGGREQYF. The CDR3 DNA is TGCGCCAGCAGTGATCCGGCGGGAGGGCGTGAGCAGTACTTC.